This entry describes one T cell receptor (beta chain). The data originate from a study of cytotoxic CD8 clonotypes in ibrutinib-treated CLL. About the study: There were 11 relapsed/refractory patients and around 15 treatment-naive patients, and fewer than 18 were IGHV unmutated. Once treatment had gone on for a median of approximately 11 months, range 6 to 36, response samples were drawn. Overall, 25 or so responses were partial and 2 complete; following median roughly 68 months, 14 patients stayed remitted and approximately 12 progressed.

Between the trimmed V and J ends, which lost 4 bases and 7 bases, there was a span of 13 bases. CDR1 and CDR2 from the germline V gene are ENHRY and SYGVKD. The CDR3 covers 14 residues. Here immunoSEQ multiplex PCR was the method, and the copy in TCRdb shows in-frame clones only, minus some. This sample has approximately 140,000 clones, with roughly 90% found just once. This receptor was identified in a human donor with chronic lymphocytic leukemia. This sample comprised PBMCs, obtained after 12 months of ibrutinib treatment. The chain employs TRBV10-3 and TRBJ1-4, with D possibly TRBD1 on 5 matching bases. In DNA, the CDR3 is TGTGCCATCAGTGGTTCAGGGTGGAGTGAAAAACTGTTTTTT. It encodes CAISGSGWSEKLFF.